This T cell receptor (beta chain) emerged from a study of post-analysis software for immune sequencing data. Looking at the study overall: The disease courses spanned relapsing-remitting, secondary progressive and progressive-relapsing forms of multiple sclerosis.

The CDR3 loop spans 14 amino acids. V lost 6 bases and J 10 bases, leaving 19 bases between the germline ends. Overall study findings and caveats: Controls showed lower frequencies than patients for 4 or 5 TRBV segments, and TRBV5-6, TRBV5-1 and TRBV20-1 were among these. Controls significantly exceeded multiple sclerosis patients in normalized Chao1 diversity. Same-batch samples co-clustered strongly by F measure.

TCR beta cDNA libraries included unique molecular identifiers. Around 500,000 cDNA molecules were obtained from about 1 to 10 million T cells. MiXCR, applied by TCRdb to the PCR reads, yields one record per CDR3 protein. The profile covers about 430,000 distinct CDR3 sequences, with roughly 38% appearing a single time and under 9% taken by the ten largest. This clonotype was found a few times. Antigen: not known. Sequencing was carried out using blood. This receptor was obtained from a girl aged 2-9 years with multiple sclerosis. The rearrangement joins TRBV12-3 or TRBV12-4 to TRBJ2-1; the D gene could be TRBD1 or TRBD2 (6 bases each). In DNA form, the CDR3 reads TGTGCCAGCAGCCCGGGAGAACAGGGTGGCGAGCAGTTCTTC. Translated, it gives CASSPGEQGGEQFF.